This T cell receptor (beta chain) was sequenced for a study of T cell responses to AZD1222 COVID-19 vaccine. The wider study: Samples with a second dose at about 4 or about 12 weeks were pooled together.

Study-wide results and limits: Vaccination with two AZD1222 doses was followed by a rise in Spike-specific TCR breadth and depth. Clonal diversity was possibly underestimated, and the donors were mostly white British, with more females. Among AZD1222 vaccinees, only six or seven were seropositive at baseline.

Profiled with immunoSEQ multiplex PCR; TCRdb holds only in-frame clones, not every one. Of over 100,000 clones listed, 93% are singletons. Worth noting for this clone: Its antigen is undetermined.

This sample comprised peripheral blood, obtained on day 0 of AZD1222 vaccination. The sequence came from an adult in good health.

The CDR3: CASSYQGGNTIYF. The CDR3 nucleotides are TGTGCCAGCAGTTACCAGGGTGGAAACACCATATATTTT. The gene calls are TRBV6-5 and TRBJ1-3, with D possibly TRBD1 on 5 matching bases. The CDR3 runs 13 residues. The germline V gene has CDR1 MNHEY and CDR2 SVGAGI. Deletions cut 2 bases from V and 3 bases from J, with 5 bases between.